This T cell receptor (beta chain) originates from a study of graft-versus-host responses after intestinal transplantation (dated by TCRdb to the early 2020s). Some background on the complete study: The transplants that recipients got were multivisceral, liver-intestinal, or isolated intestinal. A peak of at least 4% donor T cells among recipient peripheral blood mononuclear cells was the definition used for donor T cell macrochimerism. Samples from a few later patients were sequenced in-house on an Illumina MiSeq with MiXCR processing rather than by the commercial service. Bulk TCR-beta CDR3 sequencing was used to track graft-versus-host and host-versus-graft alloreactive T cell clones in the graft, circulation and bone marrow after intestinal transplantation. To identify alloreactive clones, pre-transplant mixed lymphocyte reaction products were sequenced and compared with unstimulated pre-transplant donor and recipient T cells. Every recipient was given anti-thymocyte globulin induction, then maintenance tacrolimus and steroids for 2 to 4 years. The cohort enrolled some 24 intestinal transplant recipients, one of whom was a retransplant, and a few patients without pretransplant specimens were excluded. Paper-wide results and their limitations: GvH clones were detected in recipient bone marrow, and some appeared earlier in ileal mucosa or blood, consistent with an intestinal mucosal origin. Patients with donor T cell macrochimerism had high GvH to HvG T cell clonal ratios in their allografts. Early after transplant, declines in HvG clones were associated with peak levels of circulating GvH clones. The relatively low number and heterogeneity of intestinal transplant patients limited the conclusions.

The time point tag for this specimen amounts to: cells obtained before transplantation from donor or recipient. Mixed lymphocyte reactions plated approximately 200,000 CFSE-labeled pre-transplant responders with approximately 200,000 irradiated violet-dye-labeled stimulators and were cultured for 6 to 7 days. Proliferating CD3+CD4+CFSE-low and CD3+CD8+CFSE-low responder cells were FACS-sorted on a BD Influx sorter after the mixed lymphocyte reaction. The library was prepared using the immunoSEQ multiplex PCR assay. For most patients, genomic DNA was isolated with the Qiagen DNeasy Blood and Tissue Kit and shipped frozen to Adaptive Biotechnologies for TCR sequencing. For most patients, high-throughput TCR-beta CDR3 sequencing of genomic DNA was performed by Adaptive Biotechnologies. Turning to the authors' computational methods: Adaptive's ImmunoSEQ software supplied the TCR sequencing data for approximately 18 patients, while MiXCR and VDJtools were used to process three other patients. To correct CD4 versus CD8 sorting errors, sequences present in both subsets at a frequency ratio below 5:1 were removed. Because the origin of CDR3 nucleotide sequences shared between donor and recipient could not be assigned, those sequences were removed. Alloreactive clones required at least 2-fold expansion over unstimulated cells and minimum CFSE-low frequency of 0.002% (template counts) or 0.001% (read counts). Mappable clones were those detected in sequenced pre-transplant spleen, lymph node, or MLR CFSE-low populations of the donor or recipient. The cumulative frequency of alloreactive clones was calculated as a percentage of all sequences, weighted by copy number. Sourced from immuneACCESS, this table was stored by TCRdb with only in-frame sequences that have V and J called. A share of the clones is absent; for the studies checked, an unresolved V gene accounts for under half, and the remainder has no known explanation. The DNA was the basis for D and trimming; V, J and clone size are from that table. This sample has 6,000 to 8,500 clones in its table, and roughly 34% of those were observed once. About 3.5% of the sample rests with the top ten.

The germline V gene sets CDR1 to SGDLS and CDR2 to YYNGEE. The CDR3 measures 13 amino acids from cysteine to phenylalanine. The CDR3 DNA has 39 bases and is translated from base 1. The junction carries 12 bases between V and J, which are trimmed by 2 bases and 7 bases respectively. This clone was counted between two and nine times. No base quality values were provided; no much bigger clone lies one nucleotide off. The chain is assembled from TRBV9 and TRBJ1-1; a weak D assignment points to TRBD1 (6 bases agree). The clonotype was recovered from a human patient who was an organ donor for intestinal transplantation. This specimen consisted of alloreactive CD8+ T cells from a mixed lymphocyte reaction culture, obtained before transplantation. The cell subset or site label on this specimen signifies: CFSE-low proliferating T cells sorted from roughly 6-day pre-transplant mixed lymphocyte reaction (GvH or HvG direction). The CDR3 protein: CASSVGVTGEAFF. The DNA sequence is given as TGTGCCAGCAGCGTTGGGGTGACAGGTGAAGCTTTCTTT.